This entry describes one T cell receptor (beta chain). Its specificity is unknown. A junction end diverges from the germline sequence, so it may reflect a read error. The data were taken from a study of Graves' ophthalmopathy and Graves' hyperthyroidism. Looking at the study overall: Peripheral blood was obtained at first diagnosis, ahead of any treatment.

The authors amplified TCR beta CDR3 regions from RNA transcripts. After a first-round RT-PCR with HTBI primers, a second-round multiplex PCR was run. TCRdb processed the multiplex PCR reads anew with MiXCR; each CDR3 protein has one entry. Among 650,000 to 900,000 distinct CDR3 sequences listed, 40% were seen once. Study-level results: It was with 65% to 71% sensitivity and about 72% specificity that the model predicted ophthalmopathy progression.

CDR3 length equals 14 residues. Germline V gives CDR1 MNHNS, CDR2 SASEGT. The chain employs TRBV6-1 and TRBJ1-2, with D perhaps TRBD1 (5 bases). The TCR sequence derives from an adult man with Graves' ophthalmopathy. Source material: peripheral blood. For the CDR3, the DNA is TGTGCCCGCAGCCCCCCCGTAGGGACCTATGGCTACACCTTC. The encoded protein is CARSPPVGTYGYTF.